The 9 T cell receptor beta chains listed next were all sequenced from one sample in a study of blood T cell repertoires in COVID-19 (dated by TCRdb to about 2020). The library was built by means of the immunoSEQ multiplex PCR assay. The clones in this table, taken by TCRdb from immuneACCESS, are in-frame only. Not every clone is retained; where verified, under half of the shortfall comes from an unresolved V gene, and the cause of the rest is unknown. A total of approximately 44,000 clones appear in this sample, roughly nine tenths of them only once. The top ten constitute 0.35% to 0.4% of the sample. What was sequenced was peripheral blood. The receptors derive from a middle-aged man with COVID-19, enrolled during active disease.

CDR3 sequence reads: CASSARRTATSNQPQHF. As DNA, the CDR3 is TGTGCCAGTAGTGCTAGGCGCACCGCCACTAGCAATCAGCCCCAGCATTTT. This rearrangement joins TRBV19 to TRBJ1-5; no clear D gene. The CDR3 spans 17 residues. V lost 5 bases to trimming and J lost 0 bases, with 17 bases between them. CDR1 is LNHDA and CDR2 is SQIVND in the germline V gene (reference sequence).

As to this clone: A junction boundary mismatches the germline segment, possibly from a read error. The chain combines TRBV5-1 with TRBJ2-3; 15 bases map to TRBD2. The CDR3 consists of 12 residues. Germline loops: CDR1 SGHRS, CDR2 YFSETQ. CDR3 bases: TGCGCCAGCAGCTTGACCGGGACTAGCGGGAGGTTT. It translates to CASSLTGTSGRF.

V and J are TRBV7-6 and TRBJ2-7; 7 bases are a match to TRBD2. This CDR3 spans 14 amino acids. The ends lost 4 bases at V and 2 bases at J; junction bases unmatched: 5. CDR1 SGHVS and CDR2 FNYEAQ come from the germline V gene. CDR3 in amino acids: CASSSRDYPYEQYF. In DNA form, the CDR3 reads TGTGCCAGCAGCTCCCGGGACTACCCCTACGAGCAGTACTTC.

The genes are TRBV18 and TRBJ2-7; 10 nucleotides line up with TRBD2. The CDR3 loop spans 15 amino acids. Trimming took 6 bases from V and 3 from J; bases not matched to a gene: 8. Germline V lookup: CDR1 KGHSH, CDR2 LQKENI. The CDR3 loop is CASSPLAGVVYEQYF. As DNA, the CDR3 is TGTGCCAGCTCTCCTCTAGCGGGAGTGGTCTACGAGCAGTACTTC.

V usage is TRBV5-1 and J usage is TRBJ2-5; 8 positions match TRBD1. Trimming cost V 2 bases and J 1 base; bases outside gene matches: 4. CDR3 size: 15 residues. Germline V CDR1 and CDR2: SGHRS, YFSETQ. CDR3 coding DNA: TGCGCCAGCAGCTTTGGGGGGACAGGCCAAGAGACCCAGTACTTC. As protein: CASSFGGTGQETQYF.

The V call is TRBV19, the J call TRBJ2-4; D perhaps matches TRBD2 (6 bases). CDR3 size: 19 residues. Germline V lookup: CDR1 LNHDA, CDR2 SQIVND (reference sequence). V lost 6 bases to trimming and J lost 1 base, with 25 bases between them. The DNA of the CDR3 is TGTGCCAGTAGCCCCGCGAGTCCCGCGGGGTCGAAGGCCAAAAACATTCAGTACTTC. Translated, it gives CASSPASPAGSKAKNIQYF.

V gene TRBV24-1 combines with J gene TRBJ2-5, with D maybe TRBD1 (6 bases). This CDR3 region has 14 residues. V lost 4 bases, J lost 4 bases, and 12 bases lay in between. The germline CDR1 and CDR2 sequences are KGHDR and SFDVKD. The CDR3 DNA is TGTGCCACCAGTGAACCTATAGGGGGAGAGACCCAGTACTTC. This translates into CATSEPIGGETQYF.

The chain combines TRBV21-1 with TRBJ1-5; TRBD1, the D gene given by the table, was not confirmed from the DNA. TRBV21-1 is listed as a pseudogene. The CDR3 spans 16 residues. This CDR3 reads CASSPRETGNNQPQHF. CDR3 coding DNA: TGTGCCAGCAGCCCCCGAGAGACAGGGAACAATCAGCCCCAGCATTTT.

This rearrangement joins TRBV2 to TRBJ1-3; D is unresolved. V was trimmed by 7 bases and J by 0 bases, leaving 10 bases between them. Germline V lookup: CDR1 SNHLY, CDR2 FYNNEI. CDR3 length: 14 residues. DNA of the CDR3: TGTGCCAGCACTAGGTCCATCTCTGGAAACACCATATATTTT. Translated, it gives CASTRSISGNTIYF.